What follows is one T cell receptor beta chain and its context. Its antigen is unidentified. This specimen comes from a study of cytomegalovirus exposure and HLA in healthy donors. Whole-study findings and limits: The TCR clusters that emerged in the first cohort tended, a later analysis found, to co-occur in the 120 or so validation repertoires. In vitro confirmation showed a few CMV-associated chains to be CMV antigen specific.

From germline, CDR1 is MNHEY and CDR2 SVGAGI. V dropped 6 bases and J dropped 2 bases, with 8 bases sitting between them. This CDR3 region has 13 residues. Sequencing used immunoSEQ multiplex PCR; TCRdb keeps in-frame clones, though not all of them. The sample includes under 300,000 clones, roughly 85% of them seen just once. The sequence was collected from a woman younger than 35 in good health and CMV-seronegative. V usage is TRBV6-5 and J usage is TRBJ1-5; no reliable D call. Sequencing was done on a sample of PBMCs. As DNA, the CDR3 is TGTGCCAGCAGCCCACGGGGCAATCAGCCCCAGCATTTT. This codes for CASSPRGNQPQHF.